The 18 T cell receptor beta chains below come from one sample, sequenced in a study of radiotherapy plus CTLA-4 blockade in lung cancer. TCRdb's table, derived via immunoSEQ multiplex PCR, lists solely in-frame clones and lacks some. The table shows 100,000 or so clones, with approximately 82% occurring only once. The starting material was peripheral blood, obtained from a patient treated with radiotherapy plus ipilimumab. These receptors all come from a human donor with non-small cell lung cancer that progressed on radiotherapy plus ipilimumab.

The chain carries TRBV28 and TRBJ2-5, with a weak D call TRBD2 (5 bases). Germline-derived CDR1 and CDR2 are MDHEN and SYDVKM. Trimming took 5 bases from V and 5 from J, leaving 18 bases between them. This CDR3 contains 15 residues. This CDR3 is CASSLPGISGETQYF. As DNA, the CDR3 is TGTGCCAGCAGTCTTCCTGGCATCTCGGGGGAGACCCAGTACTTC.

The V gene is TRBV28, the J gene TRBJ2-7; maybe TRBD2 (5 bases). The CDR3 runs 14 residues. The ends were cut back, 6 bases at V and 0 bases at J, with 12 bases in the middle. From germline, CDR1 is MDHEN and CDR2 SYDVKM. The CDR3 reads CASRPSWVSYEQYF. In nucleotides, the CDR3 is TGTGCCAGCAGGCCTAGCTGGGTCTCCTACGAGCAGTACTTC.

This clone was observed a single time. This rearrangement joins TRBV4-1 to TRBJ2-7; D is undetermined. Trimming stripped 4 bases from V and 4 bases from J, with 14 bases between. Per germline, CDR1 MGHRA and CDR2 YSYEKL. The CDR3 runs to 14 residues. The CDR3 reads CASSPMGSGYEQYF. In DNA, the CDR3 is TGCGCCAGCAGCCCGATGGGGTCCGGTTACGAGCAGTACTTC.

The gene calls are TRBV28 and TRBJ2-7; D is perhaps TRBD2 (5 bases). Per the germline V gene, CDR1 is MDHEN and CDR2 is SYDVKM. The CDR3 runs to 17 residues. V dropped 3 bases and J dropped 2 bases, with 20 bases sitting between them. The CDR3 coding sequence is TGTGCCAGCAGTTTCCTACCGACTAAGCGGAGCACCTACGAGCAGTACTTC. As protein: CASSFLPTKRSTYEQYF. The full variable domain, with the rest looked up from reference TRBV28 and TRBJ2-7, is DVKVTQSSRYLVKRTGEKVFLECVQDMDHENMFWYRQDPGLGLRLIYFSYDVKMKEKGDIPEGYSVSREKKERFSLILESASTNQTSMYLCASSFLPTKRSTYEQYFGPGTRLTVT.

Only one count was recorded for this clone. CDR3 nucleotide sequence: TGCAGCGTGCAAATCTTAGCCAAAAACATTCAGTACTTC. The encoded protein is CSVQILAKNIQYF. The V and J genes are TRBV29-1 and TRBJ2-4; D is unclear. Trimming pared 6 bases from V and 0 bases from J, leaving 9 bases between. CDR1 SQVTM and CDR2 ANQGSEA come from the germline V gene. The CDR3 runs 13 residues.

This chain joins TRBV10-2 and TRBJ2-7, with 9 bases aligning to TRBD2. The germline V gene has CDR1 WSHSY and CDR2 SAAADI. Trimming removed 6 bases from V and 7 bases from J; junction bases left unmatched: 13. The CDR3 covers 15 residues. CDR3 sequence reads: CASRGTGTSSREQYF. DNA for the CDR3: TGCGCCAGCAGGGGGACCGGGACTAGCTCCCGGGAGCAGTACTTC.

This chain links TRBV25-1 with TRBJ1-1, with 8 bases fitting TRBD1. Per the germline V gene, CDR1 is MGHDK and CDR2 is SYGVNS. The CDR3 is 16 residues long. With 1 base clipped from V and 8 bases from J, the junction kept 12 bases outside the gene matches. The CDR3 DNA sequence: TGTGCCAGCAGTGAATTCGCCCACTCCGGGACAGGAGAAGCTTTCTTT. The encoded protein is CASSEFAHSGTGEAFF.

The V and J genes are TRBV2 and TRBJ1-5; D uncertain. Trimming stripped 2 bases from V and 11 bases from J, with 10 bases between. The length of the CDR3 is 12 residues. The germline V gene has CDR1 SNHLY and CDR2 FYNNEI. CDR3 amino acids: CASSERRNSQHF. CDR3 coding DNA: TGTGCCAGCAGTGAAAGAAGGAACTCCCAGCATTTT.

The rearrangement links TRBV7-8 to TRBJ2-3; 12 nucleotides align to TRBD2. The CDR3 is made up of 19 amino acids. V trimming: 5 bases; J trimming: 3 bases; junction bases outside the gene matches: 15. Germline CDR1 SGHVS, CDR2 FQNEAQ. The CDR3 loop reads CASSRDPRLAGELTDTQYF. CDR3 nucleotide sequence: TGTGCCAGCAGCCGAGATCCCAGACTAGCGGGAGAGTTGACAGATACGCAGTATTTT. Filled out from reference TRBV7-8 and TRBJ2-3, the complete variable domain reads GAGVSQSPRYKVAKRGQDVALRCDPISGHVSLFWYQQALGQGPEFLTYFQNEAQLDKSGLPSDRFFAERPEGSVSTLKIQRTQQEDSAVYLCASSRDPRLAGELTDTQYFGPGTRLTVL.

The rearrangement links TRBV19 to TRBJ2-6; D perhaps matches TRBD1 (6 bases). The CDR3 is 18 residues long. Germline lookup yields CDR1 LNHDA and CDR2 SQIVND (reference sequence). Trimming removed 7 bases at V and 0 bases at J, with 19 bases between. This CDR3 is CASNPDRDRLSGANVLTF. In DNA form, the CDR3 reads TGTGCCAGTAACCCGGACAGAGACAGACTCTCTGGGGCCAACGTCCTGACTTTC.

The rearrangement links TRBV9 to TRBJ2-3, with D maybe TRBD2 (6 bases). This CDR3 is 17 amino acids long. The germline V gene encodes CDR1 SGDLS and CDR2 YYNGEE. V gave up 1 base and J gave up 6 bases, with 21 bases separating them. This CDR3 reads CASSVLGTSKRLDTQYF. The CDR3 DNA reads TGTGCCAGCAGCGTACTCGGGACTTCAAAAAGGCTGGATACGCAGTATTTT. The full variable domain, rest sourced from reference TRBV9 and TRBJ2-3, is DSGVTQTPKHLITATGQRVTLRCSPRSGDLSVYWYQQSLDQGLQFLIQYYNGEERAKGNILERFSAQQFPDLHSELNLSSLELGDSALYFCASSVLGTSKRLDTQYFGPGTRLTVL.

There are a few counts of this clone. The chain couples TRBV29-1 to TRBJ2-5; D gene unclear. Germline CDR1 and CDR2: SQVTM and ANQGSEA. The V end was cut by 8 bases, the J end by 5 bases, with 18 bases between. This CDR3 is 13 amino acids long. DNA for the CDR3: TGCAGCACCCGGACCCGGATCGAGGAGACCCAGTACTTC. Amino acids: CSTRTRIEETQYF. Looking up the rest from reference TRBV29-1 and TRBJ2-5 gives the full variable domain: SAVISQKPSRDICQRGTSLTIQCQVDSQVTMMFWYRQQPGQSLTLIATANQGSEATYESGFVIDKFPISRPNLTFSTLTVSNMSPEDSSIYLCSTRTRIEETQYFGPGTRLLVL.

J is TRBJ1-1 and V is TRBV2; TRBD1 matches at 7 bases. Germline assignment: CDR1 SNHLY and CDR2 FYNNEI. J lost 4 bases, V lost 2 bases, and 10 bases had no gene match. There are 16 residues in the CDR3. As DNA, the CDR3 is TGTGCCAGCAGTGAAAGGGACAGAGTTTGGGGCACTGAAGCTTTCTTT. It yields the protein CASSERDRVWGTEAFF.

This clone was found a few times. This chain links TRBV25-1 with TRBJ2-1, with a weak D call TRBD1 (5 bases). The germline V gene has CDR1 MGHDK and CDR2 SYGVNS. Trimming removed 5 bases from V and 6 bases from J, with 11 bases in between. The CDR3 covers 13 residues. CDR3 sequence: CASSIGRGNEQFF. CDR3 coding DNA: TGTGCCAGCAGTATAGGAAGGGGCAATGAGCAGTTCTTC.

This clone has a handful of counts. V is TRBV27 and J is TRBJ2-1; 9 positions agree with TRBD1. V lost 6 bases to trimming and J lost 4 bases; unmatched junction nucleotides: 7. Germline lookup yields CDR1 MNHEY and CDR2 SMNVEV (reference sequence). This CDR3 contains 15 residues. CDR3 sequence (DNA): TGTGCCAGCAGACCGGGACAGGGAACTTACAATGAGCAGTTCTTC. It translates to CASRPGQGTYNEQFF.

The chain couples TRBV27 to TRBJ2-2; TRBD2 might be the D (5 bases). Per germline, CDR1 MNHEY and CDR2 SMNVEV (reference sequence). The CDR3 extends over 15 amino acids. Trimming pared 3 bases from V and 1 base from J, leaving 9 bases between. The CDR3 loop is CASSFAGLNTGELFF. The CDR3 DNA reads as TGTGCCAGCAGTTTCGCGGGTTTGAACACCGGGGAGCTGTTTTTT.

This chain links TRBV28 with TRBJ1-1; D possibly corresponds to TRBD1 (5 bases). This CDR3 comprises 16 residues. V was trimmed by 8 bases and J by 1 base, leaving 20 bases between them. CDR1 is MDHEN and CDR2 is SYDVKM in the germline V gene. This CDR3 reads CASSLVLDTENTEAFF. CDR3 bases: TGTGCCAGCTCTCTGGTGTTGGACACAGAGAACACTGAAGCTTTCTTT.

The gene calls are TRBV7-2 and TRBJ2-7; TRBD2 matches at 7 bases. Germline assignment: CDR1 SGHTA and CDR2 FQGNSA. The ends lost 4 bases at V and 2 bases at J; junction bases unmatched: 8. The CDR3 contains 15 residues. The CDR3 loop is CASSYLAGPPYEQYF. CDR3 nucleotide sequence: TGTGCCAGCAGCTACTTAGCGGGCCCGCCCTACGAGCAGTACTTC.